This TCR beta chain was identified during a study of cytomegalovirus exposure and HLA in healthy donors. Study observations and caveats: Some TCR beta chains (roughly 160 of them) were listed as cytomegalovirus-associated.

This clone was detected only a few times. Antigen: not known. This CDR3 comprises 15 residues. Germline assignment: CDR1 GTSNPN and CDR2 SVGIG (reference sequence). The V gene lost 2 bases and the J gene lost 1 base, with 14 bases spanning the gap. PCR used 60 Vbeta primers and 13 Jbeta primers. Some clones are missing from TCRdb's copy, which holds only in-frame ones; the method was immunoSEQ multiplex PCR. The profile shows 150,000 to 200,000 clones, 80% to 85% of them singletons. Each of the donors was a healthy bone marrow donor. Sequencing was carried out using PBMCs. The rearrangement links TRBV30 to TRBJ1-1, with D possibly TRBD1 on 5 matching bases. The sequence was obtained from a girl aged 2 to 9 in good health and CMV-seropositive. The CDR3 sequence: CAWSPLPTGNTEAFF. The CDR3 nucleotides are TGTGCCTGGAGTCCCCTTCCCACAGGGAACACTGAAGCTTTCTTT. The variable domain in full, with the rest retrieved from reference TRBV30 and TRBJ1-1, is SQTIHQWPATLVQPVGSPLSLECTVEGTSNPNLYWYRQAAGRGLQLLFYSVGIGQISSEVPQNLSASRPQDRQFILSSKKLLLSDSGFYLCAWSPLPTGNTEAFFGQGTRLTVV.